This T cell receptor (beta chain) was found in a study of cytomegalovirus exposure and HLA in healthy donors. Study-wide findings and caveats: Productive status was seen about 90% or about 30% of the time for most TCR beta V segments in an earlier analysis.

PCR employed 60 Vbeta and 13 Jbeta primers. Assay: immunoSEQ multiplex PCR; the TCRdb copy retains only in-frame clones and omits some. The sample holds roughly 150,000 clones; approximately 80% are singletons and the top ten take approximately 1.5%. Comments on this clone: Its cognate antigen is unknown.

The CDR3 runs 13 residues. In germline, CDR1 is SGDLS, CDR2 YYNGEE. The V and J ends lost 3 bases and 4 bases respectively, with 10 bases between them. This receptor was identified in a woman between 18 and 29 years old in good health and CMV-seronegative. Sequenced sample: PBMCs. The chain recombines TRBV9 with TRBJ1-2; TRBD1 is a possible D gene (6 bases). CDR3 nucleotide sequence: TGTGCCAGCAGCGGACGACAGGTCTATGGCTACACCTTC. Protein: CASSGRQVYGYTF.